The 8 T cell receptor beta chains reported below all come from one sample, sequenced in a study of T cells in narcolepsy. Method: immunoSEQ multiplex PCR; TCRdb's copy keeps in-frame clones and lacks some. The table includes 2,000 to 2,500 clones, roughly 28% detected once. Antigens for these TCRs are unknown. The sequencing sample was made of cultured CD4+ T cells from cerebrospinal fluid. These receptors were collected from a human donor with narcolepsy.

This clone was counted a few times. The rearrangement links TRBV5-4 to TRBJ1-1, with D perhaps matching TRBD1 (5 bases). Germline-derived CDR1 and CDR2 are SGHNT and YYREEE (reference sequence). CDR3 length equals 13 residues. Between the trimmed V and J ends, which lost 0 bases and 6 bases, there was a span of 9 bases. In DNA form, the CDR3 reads TGTGCCAGCAGCTTGGATTGGGGCCCTGAAGCTTTCTTT. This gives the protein CASSLDWGPEAFF.

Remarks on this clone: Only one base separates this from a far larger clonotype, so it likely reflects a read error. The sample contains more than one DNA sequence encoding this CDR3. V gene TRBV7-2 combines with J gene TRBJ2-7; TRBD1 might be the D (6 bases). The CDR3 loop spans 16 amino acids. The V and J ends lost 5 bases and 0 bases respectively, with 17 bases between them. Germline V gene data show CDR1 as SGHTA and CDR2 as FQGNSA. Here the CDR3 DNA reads TGTGCCAGCAGCCAAAAGGGGGTTGATAGCTCCTACGAGCAGTACTTC. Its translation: CASSQKGVDSSYEQYF.

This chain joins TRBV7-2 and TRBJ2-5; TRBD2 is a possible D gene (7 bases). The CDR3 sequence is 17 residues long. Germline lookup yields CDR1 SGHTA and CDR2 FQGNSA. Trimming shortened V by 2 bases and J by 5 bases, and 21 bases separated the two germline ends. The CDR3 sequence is CASSLRRSGGPRETQYF. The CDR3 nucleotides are TGTGCCAGCAGCTTACGACGTTCGGGGGGCCCCAGGGAGACCCAGTACTTC.

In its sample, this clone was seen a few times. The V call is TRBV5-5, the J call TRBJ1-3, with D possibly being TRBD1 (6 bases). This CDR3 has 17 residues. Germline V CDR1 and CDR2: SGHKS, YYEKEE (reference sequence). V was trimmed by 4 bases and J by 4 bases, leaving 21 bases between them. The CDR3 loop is CASSQDQLGAEGNTIYF. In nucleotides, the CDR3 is TGTGCCAGCAGCCAAGATCAATTGGGGGCCGAAGGAAACACCATATATTTT. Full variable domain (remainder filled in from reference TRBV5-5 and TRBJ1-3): DAGVTQSPTHLIKTRGQQVTLRCSPISGHKSVSWYQQVLGQGPQFIFQYYEKEERGRGNFPDRFSARQFPNYSSELNVNALLLGDSALYLCASSQDQLGAEGNTIYFGEGSWLTVV.

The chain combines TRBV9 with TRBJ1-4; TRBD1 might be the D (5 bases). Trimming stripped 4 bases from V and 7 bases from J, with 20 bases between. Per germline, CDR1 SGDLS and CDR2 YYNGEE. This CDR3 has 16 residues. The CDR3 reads CASSPGVGAPGEKLFF. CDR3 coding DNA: TGTGCCAGCAGCCCAGGAGTTGGGGCGCCGGGTGAAAAACTGTTTTTT.

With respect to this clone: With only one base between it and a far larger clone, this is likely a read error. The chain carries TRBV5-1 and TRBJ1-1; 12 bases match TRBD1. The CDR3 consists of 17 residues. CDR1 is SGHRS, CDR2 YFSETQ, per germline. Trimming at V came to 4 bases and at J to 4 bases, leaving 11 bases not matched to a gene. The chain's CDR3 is CASSGGQGAGSATEAFF. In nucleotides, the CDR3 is TGCGCCAGCAGCGGGGGACAGGGGGCTGGCTCGGCCACTGAAGCTTTCTTT.

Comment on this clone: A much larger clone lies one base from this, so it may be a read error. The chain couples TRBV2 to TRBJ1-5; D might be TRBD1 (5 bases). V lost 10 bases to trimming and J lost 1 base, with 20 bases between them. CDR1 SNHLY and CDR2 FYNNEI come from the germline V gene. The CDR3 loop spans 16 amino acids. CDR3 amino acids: CATYRMGTASNQPQHF. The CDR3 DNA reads TGTGCCACGTATAGGATGGGGACTGCGAGCAATCAGCCCCAGCATTTT.

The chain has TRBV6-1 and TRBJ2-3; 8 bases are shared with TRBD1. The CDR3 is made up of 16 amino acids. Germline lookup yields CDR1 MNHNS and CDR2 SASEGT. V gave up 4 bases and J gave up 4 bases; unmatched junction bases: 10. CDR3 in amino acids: CASSGLRGRGSDTQYF. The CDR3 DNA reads TGTGCCAGCAGTGGGCTCAGGGGGCGCGGCTCAGATACGCAGTATTTT.